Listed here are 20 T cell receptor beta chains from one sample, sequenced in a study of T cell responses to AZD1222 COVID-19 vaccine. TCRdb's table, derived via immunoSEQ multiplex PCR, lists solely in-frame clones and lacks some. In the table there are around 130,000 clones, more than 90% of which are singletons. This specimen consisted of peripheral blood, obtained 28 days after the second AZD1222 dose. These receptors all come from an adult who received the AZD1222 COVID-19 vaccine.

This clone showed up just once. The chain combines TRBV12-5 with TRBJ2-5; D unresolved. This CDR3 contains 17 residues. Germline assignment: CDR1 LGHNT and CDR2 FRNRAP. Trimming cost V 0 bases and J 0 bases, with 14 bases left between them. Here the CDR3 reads CASGLVAPTPYQETQYF. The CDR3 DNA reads TGTGCTAGTGGTTTGGTAGCTCCGACACCTTACCAAGAGACCCAGTACTTC.

The CDR3 coding sequence is TGTGCCAGCAGCCCCTTGGGGGTTGGCAATGAGCAGTTCTTC. As protein: CASSPLGVGNEQFF. The V and J genes are TRBV11-3 and TRBJ2-1; D may be TRBD1 or TRBD2 (5 bases each). This CDR3 has 14 residues. V lost 5 bases to trimming and J lost 6 bases, with 14 bases between them. CDR1 is SGHNT, CDR2 YENEEA, per germline.

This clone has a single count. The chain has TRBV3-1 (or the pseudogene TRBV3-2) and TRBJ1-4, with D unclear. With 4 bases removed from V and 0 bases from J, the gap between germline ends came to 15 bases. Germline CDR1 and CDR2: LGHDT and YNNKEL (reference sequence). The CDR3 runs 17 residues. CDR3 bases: TGTGCCAGCAGCCGAACTCGGAACTATGCAACTAATGAAAAACTGTTTTTT. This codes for CASSRTRNYATNEKLFF.

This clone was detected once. Here the CDR3 DNA reads TGTGCCAGCAGCCCCCGAATGGCGGGGGGCCCCTACGAGCAGTACTTC. Protein product: CASSPRMAGGPYEQYF. The chain carries TRBV5-4 and TRBJ2-7; TRBD2 matches at 8 bases. The length of the CDR3 is 16 residues. The ends lost 4 bases at V and 2 bases at J; junction bases unmatched: 11. Germline V gene sequence: CDR1 SGHNT, CDR2 YYREEE (reference sequence).

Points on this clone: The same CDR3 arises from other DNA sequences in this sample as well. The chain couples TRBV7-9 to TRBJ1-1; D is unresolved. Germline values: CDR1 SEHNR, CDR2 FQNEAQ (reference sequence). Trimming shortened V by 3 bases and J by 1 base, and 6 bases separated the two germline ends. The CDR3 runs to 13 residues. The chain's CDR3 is CASSFQENTEAFF. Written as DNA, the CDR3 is TGTGCCAGCAGCTTTCAGGAGAACACTGAAGCTTTCTTT.

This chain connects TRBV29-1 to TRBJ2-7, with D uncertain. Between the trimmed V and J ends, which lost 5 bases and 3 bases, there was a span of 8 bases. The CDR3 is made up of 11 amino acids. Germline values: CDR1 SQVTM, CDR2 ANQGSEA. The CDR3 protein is CSVTAFYEQYF. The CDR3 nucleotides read TGCAGCGTTACGGCCTTCTACGAGCAGTACTTC.

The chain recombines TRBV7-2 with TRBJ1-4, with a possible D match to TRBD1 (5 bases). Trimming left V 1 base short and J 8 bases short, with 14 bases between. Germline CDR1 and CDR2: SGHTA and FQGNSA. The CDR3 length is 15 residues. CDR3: CASSLVGRAGEKLFF. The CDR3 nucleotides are TGTGCCAGCAGCTTAGTCGGCAGGGCTGGAGAAAAACTGTTTTTT.

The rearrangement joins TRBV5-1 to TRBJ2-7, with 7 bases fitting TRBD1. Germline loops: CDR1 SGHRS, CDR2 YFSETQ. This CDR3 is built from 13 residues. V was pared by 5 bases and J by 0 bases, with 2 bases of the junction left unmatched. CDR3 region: CASSWDSSYEQYF. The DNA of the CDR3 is TGCGCCAGCAGTTGGGACAGCTCCTACGAGCAGTACTTC.

CDR3 in DNA: TGTGCCAGCAGCGAGACACCTTACAATGAGCAGTTCTTC. Translating gives CASSETPYNEQFF. V gene TRBV7-2 combines with J gene TRBJ2-1, with D uncertain. Germline assignment: CDR1 SGHTA and CDR2 FQGNSA. This CDR3 has 13 amino acids. V dropped 5 bases and J dropped 4 bases, with 9 bases sitting between them.

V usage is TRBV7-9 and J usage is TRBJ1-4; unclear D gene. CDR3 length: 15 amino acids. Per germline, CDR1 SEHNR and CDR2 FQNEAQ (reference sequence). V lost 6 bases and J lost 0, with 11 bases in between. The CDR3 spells CASRTSGATNEKLFF. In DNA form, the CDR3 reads TGTGCCAGCAGAACCTCCGGAGCAACTAATGAAAAACTGTTTTTT.

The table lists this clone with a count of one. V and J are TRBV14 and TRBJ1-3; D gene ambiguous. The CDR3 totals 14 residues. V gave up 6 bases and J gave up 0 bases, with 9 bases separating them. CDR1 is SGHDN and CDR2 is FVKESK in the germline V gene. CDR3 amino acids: CASRGTDSGNTIYF. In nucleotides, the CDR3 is TGTGCCAGCAGAGGAACCGACTCTGGAAACACCATATATTTT. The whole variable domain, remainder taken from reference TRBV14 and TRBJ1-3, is EAGVTQFPSHSVIEKGQTVTLRCDPISGHDNLYWYRRVMGKEIKFLLHFVKESKQDESGMPNNRFLAERTGGTYSTLKVQPAELEDSGVYFCASRGTDSGNTIYFGEGSWLTVV.

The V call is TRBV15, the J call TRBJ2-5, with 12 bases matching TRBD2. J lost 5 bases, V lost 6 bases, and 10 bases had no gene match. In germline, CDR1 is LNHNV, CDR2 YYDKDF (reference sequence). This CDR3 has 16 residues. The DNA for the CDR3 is TGTGCCACCAGTCCTAGCGGGGGGGCTATGAAGGAGACCCAGTACTTC. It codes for CATSPSGGAMKETQYF.

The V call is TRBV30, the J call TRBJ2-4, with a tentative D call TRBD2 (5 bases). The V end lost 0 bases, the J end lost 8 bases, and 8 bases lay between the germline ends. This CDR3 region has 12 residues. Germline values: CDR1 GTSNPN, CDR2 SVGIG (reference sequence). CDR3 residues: CAWSVLGDIQYF. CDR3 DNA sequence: TGTGCCTGGAGTGTACTAGGCGACATTCAGTACTTC.

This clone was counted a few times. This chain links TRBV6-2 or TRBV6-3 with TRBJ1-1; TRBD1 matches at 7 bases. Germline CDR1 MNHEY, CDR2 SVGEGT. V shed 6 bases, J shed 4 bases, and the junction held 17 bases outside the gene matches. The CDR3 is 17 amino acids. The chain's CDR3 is CASRPSGGDRAATEAFF. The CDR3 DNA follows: TGTGCCAGCAGACCTAGCGGGGGCGACAGGGCGGCCACTGAAGCTTTCTTT.

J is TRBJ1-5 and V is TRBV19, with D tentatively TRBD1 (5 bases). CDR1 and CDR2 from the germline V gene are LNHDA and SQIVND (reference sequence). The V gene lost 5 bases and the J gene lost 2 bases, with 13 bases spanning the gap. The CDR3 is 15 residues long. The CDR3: CASSSDSYGNQPQHF. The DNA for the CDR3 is TGTGCCAGTAGTTCCGACAGCTATGGCAATCAGCCCCAGCATTTT.

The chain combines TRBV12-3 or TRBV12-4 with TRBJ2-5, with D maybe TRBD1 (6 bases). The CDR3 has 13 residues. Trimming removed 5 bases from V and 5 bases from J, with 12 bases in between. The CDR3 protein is CASSRTVRETQYF. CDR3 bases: TGTGCCAGCAGTCGGACAGTAAGGGAGACCCAGTACTTC.

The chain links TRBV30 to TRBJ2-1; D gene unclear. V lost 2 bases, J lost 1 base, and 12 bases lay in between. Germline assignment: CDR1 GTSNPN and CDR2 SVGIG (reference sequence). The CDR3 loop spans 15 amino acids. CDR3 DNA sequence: TGTGCCTGGAGTAACACTCAAGCGTCCTACAATGAGCAGTTCTTC. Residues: CAWSNTQASYNEQFF. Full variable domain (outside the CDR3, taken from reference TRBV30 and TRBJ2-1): SQTIHQWPATLVQPVGSPLSLECTVEGTSNPNLYWYRQAAGRGLQLLFYSVGIGQISSEVPQNLSASRPQDRQFILSSKKLLLSDSGFYLCAWSNTQASYNEQFFGPGTRLTVL.

The DNA for the CDR3 is TGTGCCAGCAGCGGGAGCTCCTACGAGCAGTACTTC. It translates to CASSGSSYEQYF. This chain links TRBV9 with TRBJ2-7; D is unclear. The CDR3 has 12 residues. V was clipped by 3 bases and J by 0 bases, with 4 bases between them. The germline V gene encodes CDR1 SGDLS and CDR2 YYNGEE.

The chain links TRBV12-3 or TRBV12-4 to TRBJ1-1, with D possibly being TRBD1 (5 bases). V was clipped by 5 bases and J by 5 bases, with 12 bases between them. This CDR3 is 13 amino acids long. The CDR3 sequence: CASSKYGGTEAFF. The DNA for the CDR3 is TGTGCCAGCAGTAAGTATGGGGGAACTGAAGCTTTCTTT.

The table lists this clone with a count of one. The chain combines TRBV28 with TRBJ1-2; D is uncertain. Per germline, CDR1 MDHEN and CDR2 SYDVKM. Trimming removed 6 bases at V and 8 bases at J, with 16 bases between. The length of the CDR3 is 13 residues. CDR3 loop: CASSPLVRLGYTF. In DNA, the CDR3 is TGTGCCAGCAGCCCCCTCGTCCGTCTAGGCTACACCTTC.